Listed below are T cell receptor beta chains from one sample, sequenced in a study of spatial heterogeneity in lung cancer. Via MiXCR, TCRdb re-called the 5' RACE reads, giving one row per CDR3 protein. The top ten hold about 25% of the sample, which has 25,000 or so distinct CDR3 sequences, 9.5% to 15% seen once. Material: PBMCs, obtained at surgery. The source of these receptors is a female donor with early-stage non-small cell lung cancer. CDR3s include the opening cysteine and the closing phenylalanine or tryptophan. The order of the fields is V gene, clone size, J gene, D gene, CDR3 length, CDR3 protein, CDR3 DNA. The D gene is left open where the match is weak. Not every row has a clone size; where given, it reads once, few, many or a size class.

V gene: TRBV19
clone size: few
J gene: TRBJ2-1
D gene: NA
CDR3 length: 15
CDR3 protein: CASSISYQAYNEQFF
CDR3 DNA: TGTGCCAGTAGTATAAGTTACCAGGCTTACAATGAGCAGTTCTTC

V gene: TRBV20-1
clone size: NA
J gene: TRBJ2-1
D gene: TRBD2
CDR3 length: 14
CDR3 protein: CSPISGGSYNEQFF
CDR3 DNA: TGCAGCCCGATTAGCGGGGGGAGCTACAATGAGCAGTTCTTC

V gene: TRBV9
clone size: many
J gene: TRBJ2-4
D gene: NA
CDR3 length: 16
CDR3 protein: CASSVGGGVAKNIQYF
CDR3 DNA: TGTGCCAGCAGCGTGGGTGGCGGAGTAGCCAAAAACATTCAGTACTTC

V gene: TRBV5-4
clone size: many
J gene: TRBJ1-2
D gene: NA
CDR3 length: 13
CDR3 protein: CASSTIGVYGYTF
CDR3 DNA: TGTGCCAGCAGCACTATAGGGGTATATGGCTACACCTTC

V gene: TRBV2
clone size: few
J gene: TRBJ2-3
D gene: TRBD1
CDR3 length: 13
CDR3 protein: CARRQGLGDTQYF
CDR3 DNA: TGTGCCAGGAGACAGGGGCTCGGAGATACGCAGTATTTT

V gene: TRBV29-1
clone size: many
J gene: TRBJ1-2
D gene: NA
CDR3 length: 14
CDR3 protein: CSVEGTGRRGGYTF
CDR3 DNA: TGCAGCGTTGAGGGCACTGGACGTCGAGGTGGCTACACCTTC

V gene: TRBV3-1
clone size: NA
J gene: TRBJ1-1
D gene: NA
CDR3 length: 12
CDR3 protein: CASSAVSTEAFF
CDR3 DNA: TGTGCCAGCTCAGCCGTGAGCACTGAAGCTTTCTTT

V gene: TRBV7-9
clone size: few
J gene: TRBJ1-1
D gene: NA
CDR3 length: 15
CDR3 protein: CASSLSSLGNTEAFF
CDR3 DNA: TGTGCCAGCAGCTTAAGCAGTTTAGGGAACACTGAAGCTTTCTTT

V gene: TRBV2
clone size: many
J gene: TRBJ1-2
D gene: NA
CDR3 length: 14
CDR3 protein: CASSDRTGAYGYTF
CDR3 DNA: TGTGCCAGCAGTGATCGGACGGGGGCCTATGGCTACACCTTC

V gene: TRBV7-8
clone size: many
J gene: TRBJ2-7
D gene: TRBD1
CDR3 length: 13
CDR3 protein: CASSGTDSYEQYF
CDR3 DNA: TGTGCCAGCAGCGGGACAGATTCCTACGAGCAGTACTTC

V gene: TRBV28
clone size: NA
J gene: TRBJ2-7
D gene: TRBD2
CDR3 length: 13
CDR3 protein: CASSKRGPWEQYF
CDR3 DNA: TGTGCCAGCAGCAAGCGGGGTCCATGGGAGCAGTACTTC

V gene: TRBV24-1
clone size: NA
J gene: TRBJ2-7
D gene: TRBD2
CDR3 length: 18
CDR3 protein: CATSDVGASGRAGSEQYF
CDR3 DNA: TGTGCCACCAGTGATGTCGGCGCTAGCGGGAGGGCCGGTAGCGAGCAGTACTTC

V gene: TRBV11-3
clone size: few
J gene: TRBJ2-1
D gene: NA
CDR3 length: 11
CDR3 protein: CASWPYNEQFF
CDR3 DNA: TGTGCCAGCTGGCCGTACAATGAGCAGTTCTTC

V gene: TRBV12-3/TRBV12-4
clone size: medium-sized
J gene: TRBJ1-5
D gene: NA
CDR3 length: 15
CDR3 protein: CASSSRGFSNQPQHF
CDR3 DNA: TGTGCCAGCAGTTCCCGGGGGTTTAGCAATCAGCCCCAGCATTTT

V gene: TRBV28
clone size: NA
J gene: TRBJ2-5
D gene: TRBD1
CDR3 length: 13
CDR3 protein: CASSRDRKETQYF
CDR3 DNA: TGTGCCAGCAGCAGGGACAGAAAAGAGACCCAGTACTTC

V gene: TRBV12-3/TRBV12-4
clone size: many
J gene: TRBJ2-3
D gene: TRBD1
CDR3 length: 15
CDR3 protein: CASSPPGQPTDTQYF
CDR3 DNA: TGTGCCAGCAGCCCCCCGGGACAGCCCACAGATACGCAGTATTTT

V gene: TRBV6-5
clone size: few
J gene: TRBJ2-6
D gene: NA
CDR3 length: 14
CDR3 protein: CASSLVAGANVLTF
CDR3 DNA: TGTGCCAGCAGTTTAGTAGCTGGGGCCAACGTCCTGACTTTC

V gene: TRBV29-1
clone size: NA
J gene: TRBJ1-4
D gene: TRBD1
CDR3 length: 18
CDR3 protein: CSVLVWRDREDVDEKLFF
CDR3 DNA: TGCAGCGTTCTGGTGTGGAGGGACAGGGAGGATGTAGATGAAAAACTGTTTTTT

V gene: TRBV5-5
clone size: NA
J gene: TRBJ1-1
D gene: NA
CDR3 length: 15
CDR3 protein: CASSLGRAMNTEAFF
CDR3 DNA: TGTGCCAGCAGCTTGGGCAGGGCCATGAACACTGAAGCTTTCTTT

V gene: TRBV10-3
clone size: NA
J gene: TRBJ2-7
D gene: NA
CDR3 length: 13
CDR3 protein: CAISEHPGVEQYF
CDR3 DNA: TGTGCCATCAGTGAGCACCCAGGGGTTGAGCAGTACTTC

V gene: TRBV6-6
clone size: few
J gene: TRBJ2-7
D gene: NA
CDR3 length: 13
CDR3 protein: CATQGTYSYEQYF
CDR3 DNA: TGTGCCACCCAGGGGACCTACTCCTACGAGCAGTACTTC

V gene: TRBV12-3/TRBV12-4
clone size: few
J gene: TRBJ2-1
D gene: NA
CDR3 length: 14
CDR3 protein: CASSPPNLPNEQFF
CDR3 DNA: TGTGCCAGCAGTCCCCCAAACCTCCCCAATGAGCAGTTCTTC

V gene: TRBV7-2
clone size: many
J gene: TRBJ2-5
D gene: NA
CDR3 length: 13
CDR3 protein: CASTKGIGETQYF
CDR3 DNA: TGTGCCAGCACTAAGGGTATCGGGGAGACCCAGTACTTC

V gene: TRBV25-1
clone size: NA
J gene: TRBJ2-5
D gene: TRBD1
CDR3 length: 15
CDR3 protein: CASVVGQGALETQYF
CDR3 DNA: TGTGCCAGCGTAGTCGGGCAGGGGGCCTTAGAGACCCAGTACTTC

V gene: TRBV4-1
clone size: once
J gene: TRBJ2-5
D gene: NA
CDR3 length: 15
CDR3 protein: CASSQDFRAQETQYF
CDR3 DNA: TGCGCCAGCAGCCAAGATTTCCGGGCACAAGAGACCCAGTACTTC

V gene: TRBV30
clone size: few
J gene: TRBJ2-5
D gene: TRBD2
CDR3 length: 14
CDR3 protein: CAWRSLAGEETQYF
CDR3 DNA: TGTGCCTGGAGGAGTCTAGCGGGAGAAGAGACCCAGTACTTC

V gene: TRBV20-1
clone size: many
J gene: TRBJ2-1
D gene: TRBD2
CDR3 length: 17
CDR3 protein: CSARARQLAGYPNEQFF
CDR3 DNA: TGCAGTGCTAGAGCCAGGCAGCTAGCGGGATATCCCAATGAGCAGTTCTTC

V gene: TRBV18
clone size: NA
J gene: TRBJ1-5
D gene: TRBD1
CDR3 length: 14
CDR3 protein: CASSPDRAGQPQHF
CDR3 DNA: TGTGCCAGCTCGCCAGACAGGGCGGGTCAGCCCCAGCATTTT

V gene: TRBV30
clone size: few
J gene: TRBJ1-3
D gene: NA
CDR3 length: 15
CDR3 protein: CAWSVRMNSGNTIYF
CDR3 DNA: TGTGCCTGGAGTGTACGGATGAACTCTGGAAACACCATATATTTT

V gene: TRBV15
clone size: NA
J gene: TRBJ2-3
D gene: NA
CDR3 length: 17
CDR3 protein: CATSRAHFVEGADTQYF
CDR3 DNA: TGTGCCACCAGCAGAGCTCACTTTGTGGAGGGGGCAGATACGCAGTATTTT

V gene: TRBV2
clone size: many
J gene: TRBJ2-5
D gene: NA
CDR3 length: 15
CDR3 protein: CASSDLGRGDETQYF
CDR3 DNA: TGTGCCAGCAGTGATTTAGGCAGGGGGGACGAGACCCAGTACTTC

V gene: TRBV24-1
clone size: many
J gene: TRBJ2-5
D gene: NA
CDR3 length: 16
CDR3 protein: CATSAGAAGDQETQYF
CDR3 DNA: TGTGCCACCAGTGCGGGGGCAGCCGGGGACCAAGAGACCCAGTACTTC

V gene: TRBV4-2
clone size: many
J gene: TRBJ2-4
D gene: NA
CDR3 length: 17
CDR3 protein: CASSQDIGGRAKNIQYF
CDR3 DNA: TGTGCCAGCAGCCAAGATATTGGCGGTCGAGCCAAAAACATTCAGTACTTC

V gene: TRBV4-3
clone size: many
J gene: TRBJ2-2
D gene: NA
CDR3 length: 16
CDR3 protein: CASSPQWGQVAGELFF
CDR3 DNA: TGCGCCAGCAGCCCGCAATGGGGCCAAGTGGCCGGGGAGCTGTTTTTT

V gene: TRBV19
clone size: many
J gene: TRBJ2-1
D gene: NA
CDR3 length: 15
CDR3 protein: CASSIGPGGGNEQFF
CDR3 DNA: TGTGCCAGTAGTATAGGTCCAGGGGGAGGTAATGAGCAGTTCTTC

V gene: TRBV4-3
clone size: many
J gene: TRBJ1-4
D gene: NA
CDR3 length: 18
CDR3 protein: CASSQDRPLPGANEKLFF
CDR3 DNA: TGCGCCAGCAGCCAAGATCGGCCCCTGCCAGGGGCTAATGAAAAACTGTTTTTT

V gene: TRBV9
clone size: few
J gene: TRBJ1-2
D gene: TRBD1
CDR3 length: 17
CDR3 protein: CASSVEQGESDLYGYTF
CDR3 DNA: TGTGCCAGCAGCGTAGAACAGGGGGAATCCGATCTTTATGGCTACACCTTC

V gene: TRBV19
clone size: few
J gene: TRBJ2-2
D gene: NA
CDR3 length: 15
CDR3 protein: CASIPGGYNTGELFF
CDR3 DNA: TGTGCCAGTATCCCGGGGGGCTACAACACCGGGGAGCTGTTTTTT

V gene: TRBV7-2
clone size: NA
J gene: TRBJ1-2
D gene: NA
CDR3 length: 13
CDR3 protein: CASSPPDGYGYTF
CDR3 DNA: TGTGCCAGCAGCCCCCCGGACGGGTATGGCTACACCTTC

V gene: TRBV19
clone size: few
J gene: TRBJ2-1
D gene: TRBD2
CDR3 length: 15
CDR3 protein: CASSRTSGSPNEQFF
CDR3 DNA: TGTGCCAGTAGTAGGACTAGCGGGAGTCCCAATGAGCAGTTCTTC

V gene: TRBV18
clone size: few
J gene: TRBJ1-4
D gene: TRBD1
CDR3 length: 18
CDR3 protein: CASSPVRGGGTTNEKLFF
CDR3 DNA: TGTGCCAGCTCACCAGTGAGAGGGGGCGGAACAACTAATGAAAAACTGTTTTTT